Presented here are 15 T cell receptor beta chains from one specimen sequenced in a study of human T cells and chemical hapten exposure. One entry per CDR3 protein, called by TCRdb with MiXCR from the RACE reads. Seen here are under 300,000 distinct CDR3 sequences, about 7.7% observed once, and the top ten hold more than 1%. Time point specified: pre-sensitization, week 0. Treatment described: therapeutic diphenylcyclopropenone sensitization with weekly scalp DPC. The material was whole blood, obtained in connection with sensitization to the hapten diphenylcyclopropenone (DPC). The origin of the receptors is a young man with alopecia areata. Some clones in this sample may be carry-over from other donors' samples.

This clonotype was seen a few times. The genes are TRBV6-5 and TRBJ2-2; D possibly corresponds to TRBD2 (7 bases). The CDR3 length is 15 residues. CDR1 is MNHEY and CDR2 is SVGAGI in the germline V gene. The ends were cut back, 8 bases at V and 3 bases at J, with 16 bases in the middle. In DNA, the CDR3 is TGTGCCAGCGGGGGGGCAGGGGAGGACACCGGGGAGCTGTTTTTT. This translates into CASGGAGEDTGELFF.

The V and J genes are TRBV5-1 and TRBJ2-3; the match to TRBD1 covers 7 bases. The V and J ends lost 0 bases and 0 bases, in that order; junction bases with no gene match: 4. The germline CDR1 and CDR2 sequences are SGHRS and YFSETQ. The CDR3 totals 16 residues. Written as DNA, the CDR3 is TGCGCCAGCAGCTTGGAAGGGGGCTTCAGCACAGATACGCAGTATTTT. It encodes CASSLEGGFSTDTQYF.

This clonotype was detected only a few times. V and J are TRBV9 and TRBJ1-5; maybe TRBD1 (5 bases). Germline CDR1 reads SGDLS; CDR2 reads YYNGEE. Trimming took off 7 bases at V and 2 bases at J, with 10 bases between the two ends. The CDR3 length is 13 residues. CDR3 sequence reads: CASSETGNQPQHF. For the CDR3, the DNA is TGTGCCAGCTCAGAGACAGGCAATCAGCCCCAGCATTTT.

This clonotype was picked up a small number of times. V is TRBV14 and J is TRBJ1-1; D gene unclear. Trimming shortened V by 1 base and J by 3 bases, and 12 bases separated the two germline ends. The CDR3 spans 15 residues. Germline V gives CDR1 SGHDN, CDR2 FVKESK. CDR3 region: CASSQGPGEDTEAFF. The CDR3 DNA reads as TGTGCCAGCAGCCAAGGACCAGGTGAGGACACTGAAGCTTTCTTT.

This clonotype was recorded a few times. The chain is built from TRBV9 and TRBJ2-1; D gene unclear. This CDR3 has 14 residues. Trimming pared 1 base from V and 0 bases from J, leaving 5 bases between. CDR1 and CDR2 (germline): SGDLS, YYNGEE. CDR3 nucleotides: TGTGCCAGCAGCGTACTAGACTCCTACAATGAGCAGTTCTTC. Protein product: CASSVLDSYNEQFF.

This clonotype appeared a few times. The V call is TRBV20-1, the J call TRBJ2-6; a possible D gene is TRBD1 (6 bases). CDR1 and CDR2 (germline): DFQATT, SNEGSKA (reference sequence). The CDR3 has 16 residues. V lost 5 bases, J lost 7 bases, and 21 bases lay in between. The CDR3 nucleotides are TGCAGTGCTCCTCTGACAGGAATTATCAGCGCCAACGTCCTGACTTTC. Translation gives CSAPLTGIISANVLTF.

This clonotype showed up many times. V usage is TRBV7-9 and J usage is TRBJ1-5; weak D call: TRBD1 (6 bases). Trimming removed 6 bases from V and 4 bases from J, with 16 bases in between. The CDR3 spans 15 residues. Germline V CDR1 and CDR2: SEHNR, FQNEAQ (reference sequence). The CDR3, as DNA: TGTGCCAGCAGTTTGTTCCCGGGGGCGAATCAGCCCCAGCATTTT. Translating it yields CASSLFPGANQPQHF.

This clonotype was counted at least ten times. The gene calls are TRBV4-3 and TRBJ2-7; D is perhaps TRBD1 (5 bases). CDR3 length: 15 residues. The V and J ends lost 1 base and 3 bases respectively, with 13 bases between them. Germline values: CDR1 LGHNA, CDR2 YSLEER. CDR3 DNA: TGCGCCAGCAGCCAAGTTCCAGGGTCGGGCTACGAGCAGTACGTC. Encoded protein: CASSQVPGSGYEQYV.

V and J are TRBV6-2 or TRBV6-3 and TRBJ2-3, with 9 nucleotides matching TRBD2. Germline V gives CDR1 MNHEY, CDR2 SVGEGT. V shed 5 bases and J 7 bases; nucleotides not matched to a gene: 7. The CDR3 is 14 residues long. The CDR3 is CASSPGTSHHTQYF. The CDR3 DNA follows: TGTGCCAGCAGTCCGGGGACTAGCCATCATACGCAGTATTTT.

This clonotype was detected only a few times. The chain is built from TRBV6-1 and TRBJ1-1, with D maybe TRBD1 (5 bases). Germline V gives CDR1 MNHNS, CDR2 SASEGT. The CDR3 spans 12 residues. Trimming shortened V by 3 bases and J by 4 bases, and 6 bases separated the two germline ends. The CDR3, as DNA: TGTGCCAGCAGTGACAGGGTCACTGAAGCTTTCTTT. Its translation is CASSDRVTEAFF.

There are many counts of this clonotype. The chain recombines TRBV6-2 or TRBV6-3 with TRBJ1-1; perhaps TRBD1 as D (5 bases). Germline lookup yields CDR1 MNHEY and CDR2 SVGEGT. The CDR3 loop spans 14 amino acids. Trimming cost V 2 bases and J 7 bases, with 14 bases left between them. DNA of the CDR3: TGTGCCAGCAGTTACGTAGGCGGGGACTATGAAGCTTTCTTT. It translates to CASSYVGGDYEAFF.

This clonotype was seen ten or more times. The chain recombines TRBV12-3 or TRBV12-4 with TRBJ2-2; possible D gene TRBD1, 5 bases. CDR3 length: 21 residues. The V end lost 1 base, the J end lost 0 bases, and 24 bases lay between the germline ends. The chain's CDR3 is CASSLGFLYWGLSSNTGELFF. CDR3 nucleotide sequence: TGTGCCAGCAGTTTAGGTTTTCTCTATTGGGGCCTATCCTCGAACACCGGGGAGCTGTTTTTT.

This clonotype was seen more than once but under ten times. The chain joins TRBV2 to TRBJ2-3, with D tentatively TRBD1 (6 bases). Germline CDR1 reads SNHLY; CDR2 reads FYNNEI. The CDR3 sequence is 14 residues long. Trimming took off 6 bases at V and 2 bases at J, with 12 bases between the two ends. CDR3 nucleotides: TGTGCCAGCAGAAGATACAGGGACACAGATACGCAGTATTTT. Protein sequence: CASRRYRDTDTQYF.

This clonotype occurred a few times. The chain joins TRBV6-2 or TRBV6-3 to TRBJ2-4, with a weak D call TRBD2 (6 bases). Trimming shortened V by 1 base and J by 4 bases, and 8 bases separated the two germline ends. The germline V gene encodes CDR1 MNHEY and CDR2 SVGEGT. This CDR3 comprises 14 residues. DNA of the CDR3: TGTGCCAGCAGTTACTATGGGACTAAAAACATTCAGTACTTC. This sequence encodes CASSYYGTKNIQYF.

In this sample, this clonotype turned up a few times. The chain employs TRBV5-4 and TRBJ2-2, with D unresolved. Germline CDR1 reads SGHNT; CDR2 reads YYREEE (reference sequence). The CDR3 length is 17 residues. The ends were cut back, 2 bases at V and 0 bases at J, with 14 bases in the middle. The CDR3 loop reads CASSLLGGQTNTGELFF. The CDR3, as DNA: TGTGCCAGCAGCTTATTGGGTGGGCAGACGAACACCGGGGAGCTGTTTTTT.